Presented here are 13 T cell receptor beta chains from one specimen sequenced in a study of CD4+ T cells in melanoma. Libraries were prepared by immunoSEQ multiplex PCR; TCRdb keeps only in-frame clonotypes and omits some of them. The data contain some 10,000 clones, about 66% of them singletons. Sequenced material: cells from a culture (not recorded whether cultured in vitro). The source is a human donor with melanoma.

The genes are TRBV11-3 and TRBJ1-1; D is unresolved. The CDR3 runs 13 residues. Per the germline V gene, CDR1 is SGHNT and CDR2 is YENEEA. V shed 1 base and J shed 11 bases, with 14 bases lying between them. CDR3 residues: CASSLARGSSAFF. DNA of the CDR3: TGTGCCAGCAGCTTAGCGCGGGGATCTTCGGCTTTCTTT.

The chain joins TRBV5-4 to TRBJ2-5; 7 nucleotides line up with TRBD2. Trimming at V came to 4 bases and at J to 4 bases, leaving 13 bases not matched to a gene. The CDR3 loop spans 16 amino acids. CDR1 and CDR2 (germline): SGHNT, YYREEE (reference sequence). The CDR3 DNA sequence: TGTGCCAGCAGCCCCACCTTGGCGGGGGAATTAGAGACCCAGTACTTC. Its translation is CASSPTLAGELETQYF.

V and J are TRBV5-1 and TRBJ2-7; 7 nucleotides agree with TRBD1. Germline V lookup: CDR1 SGHRS, CDR2 YFSETQ. V was clipped by 0 bases and J by 2 bases; unmatched bases: 8. This CDR3 has 16 residues. The CDR3 loop reads CASSLGQGTLTYEQYF. As DNA, the CDR3 is TGCGCCAGCAGCTTGGGACAGGGAACTCTAACCTACGAGCAGTACTTC.

The chain combines TRBV9 with TRBJ2-3; a weak D match, TRBD2 (7 bases). CDR1 and CDR2 from the germline V gene are SGDLS and YYNGEE. Trimming removed 3 bases at V and 6 bases at J, with 20 bases between. CDR3 length equals 16 residues. This chain's CDR3 is CASSAPIWGGRDTQYF. The CDR3 bases are TGTGCCAGCAGCGCCCCCATCTGGGGGGGCAGGGATACGCAGTATTTT.

This clone turned up a few times. V is TRBV19 and J is TRBJ1-5; 9 bases align to TRBD1. Germline V gives CDR1 LNHDA, CDR2 SQIVND (reference sequence). This CDR3 has 16 amino acids. The V segment lost 4 bases and the J segment 4 bases; nucleotides outside the gene matches: 8. In DNA form, the CDR3 reads TGTGCCAGTAGTAAACGCTCCGACAGGGGGAATCAGCCCCAGCATTTT. It yields the protein CASSKRSDRGNQPQHF. The complete variable domain, with remaining parts taken from reference TRBV19 and TRBJ1-5, reads DGGITQSPKYLFRKEGQNVTLSCEQNLNHDAMYWYRQDPGQGLRLIYYSQIVNDFQKGDIAEGYSVSREKKESFPLTVTSAQKNPTAFYLCASSKRSDRGNQPQHFGDGTRLSIL.

The rearrangement joins TRBV7-9 to TRBJ1-1; 7 bases are a match to TRBD1. Looked up from germline, CDR1 is SEHNR and CDR2 is FQNEAQ (reference sequence). Unmatched junction bases numbered 5, after V lost 5 bases and J lost 5 bases. The CDR3 covers 13 residues. The CDR3 region has the DNA TGTGCCAGCAGCCTCGGGACAGCTACTGAAGCTTTCTTT. Residues: CASSLGTATEAFF.

The V and J genes are TRBV7-8 and TRBJ1-1; D might be TRBD1 (5 bases). The CDR3 contains 14 residues. V was pared by 1 base and J by 5 bases, with 11 bases between. Looked up from germline, CDR1 is SGHVS and CDR2 is FQNEAQ. The CDR3 nucleotides are TGTGCCAGCAGCTTAGAACGGAGGGGAACTGAAGCTTTCTTT. It encodes CASSLERRGTEAFF.

The rearrangement uses TRBV4-1 and TRBJ1-2; 8 positions match TRBD1. V dropped 5 bases and J dropped 5; count of bases not matched to a gene: 16. CDR1 is MGHRA and CDR2 is YSYEKL in the germline V gene. CDR3 length equals 17 residues. The CDR3 nucleotides read TGCGCCAGCAGCGTTGCCCAGGGGGCGCAAGGCCGGTATGGCTACACCTTC. Translating gives CASSVAQGAQGRYGYTF.

This chain connects TRBV12-5 to TRBJ2-3; TRBD1 matches 10 bases. Looked up from germline, CDR1 is LGHNT and CDR2 is FRNRAP. Trimming removed 7 bases from V and 4 bases from J; junction bases left unmatched: 20. The CDR3 spans 19 residues. CDR3 amino acids: CASALGQGYWAGSADTQYF. CDR3 nucleotides: TGTGCTAGTGCTCTGGGACAGGGGTATTGGGCGGGTAGTGCAGATACGCAGTATTTT.

The chain combines TRBV27 with TRBJ2-5; 7 bases are a match to TRBD1. V lost 6 bases, J lost 2 bases, and 6 bases stayed unmatched. Germline-derived CDR1 and CDR2 are MNHEY and SMNVEV (reference sequence). The CDR3 consists of 14 residues. The CDR3 sequence: CASSFQGVQETQYF. The DNA for the CDR3 is TGTGCCAGCAGCTTTCAGGGGGTTCAAGAGACCCAGTACTTC.

In nucleotides, the CDR3 is TGCGCCAGCAGCTTGGACACCTATAATTCACCCCTCCACTTT. Its translation is CASSLDTYNSPLHF. This chain connects TRBV5-1 to TRBJ1-6; D uncertain. CDR1 and CDR2 from the germline V gene are SGHRS and YFSETQ. V gave up 0 bases and J gave up 2 bases, with 3 bases separating them. This CDR3 has 14 amino acids. The whole variable domain, remainder taken from reference TRBV5-1 and TRBJ1-6, is KAGVTQTPRYLIKTRGQQVTLSCSPISGHRSVSWYQQTPGQGLQFLFEYFSETQRNKGNFPGRFSGRQFSNSRSEMNVSTLELGDSALYLCASSLDTYNSPLHFGNGTRLTVT.

The rearrangement joins TRBV6-5 to TRBJ1-3; D call uncertain. The CDR3 runs 15 residues. Trimming took off 0 bases at V and 3 bases at J, with 9 bases between the two ends. Germline CDR1 reads MNHEY; CDR2 reads SVGAGI. The DNA for the CDR3 is TGTGCCAGCAGTTACTCGTCTTCCTTTGGAAACACCATATATTTT. It yields the protein CASSYSSSFGNTIYF.

The chain uses TRBV10-3 and TRBJ1-2; unclear D gene. The CDR3 extends over 13 amino acids. Germline V CDR1 and CDR2: ENHRY, SYGVKD. Trimming pared 6 bases from V and 6 bases from J, leaving 14 bases between. The CDR3 sequence is CAIRSGGIDGYTF. The CDR3, as DNA: TGTGCCATCAGAAGCGGCGGGATTGATGGCTACACCTTC.